This is a list of T cell receptor beta chains from one sample in a study of blood T cell repertoires in COVID-19. Measured with immunoSEQ multiplex PCR; TCRdb has only the in-frame clones, and not every one. This sample has around 280,000 clones, with around 88% found just once. The sample comprised peripheral blood. The receptors shown here come from a woman in her thirties who had recovered from COVID-19. The CDR3 runs from the conserved cysteine through the conserved F or W. A D gene is named only where the DNA matches it firmly. Expanded clones get a size class; other rows say once, few or many, or leave the size out.

CASSQIGRGINNSPLHF TGCGCCAGCAGCCAGATCGGGCGGGGTATCAATAATTCACCCCTCCACTTT NA TRBV4-1 17 TRBJ1-6 NA
CASSERVLVTNEKLFF TGTGCCAGCAGTGAACGGGTTCTCGTGACTAATGAAAAACTGTTTTTT NA TRBV2 16 TRBJ1-4 NA
CASSDSWQGVFHEQYF TGTGCCAGCAGTGACTCCTGGCAGGGGGTATTCCACGAGCAGTACTTC TRBD1 TRBV6-4 16 TRBJ2-7 NA
CASSPGLGMAGQGSGLREQYF TGTGCCAGCAGTCCCGGATTAGGTATGGCGGGACAGGGATCAGGGCTACGCGAGCAGTACTTC TRBD1 TRBV2 21 TRBJ2-7 NA
CASSLGTEFRGYTF TGTGCCAGCAGCCTGGGGACAGAGTTTCGGGGCTACACCTTC TRBD1 TRBV5-4 14 TRBJ1-2 NA
CATSESTGQEPQHF TGTGCCACCAGTGAGTCGACAGGGCAAGAGCCCCAGCATTTT TRBD1 TRBV24-1 14 TRBJ1-5 NA
CASSPRDSTDTQYF TGTGCCAGTAGTCCACGGGACTCCACAGATACGCAGTATTTT NA TRBV19 14 TRBJ2-3 NA
CASSLSWDRGETQYF TGTGCCAGCAGCTTGTCATGGGACAGGGGAGAGACCCAGTACTTC TRBD1 TRBV7-9 15 TRBJ2-5 NA
CASSTGLAGDTGELFF TGTGCCAGCAGCACGGGACTAGCGGGGGACACCGGGGAGCTGTTTTTT TRBD2 TRBV5-6 16 TRBJ2-2 once
CASSQVAGGTDTQYF TGTGCCAGCAGCCAAGTAGCTGGTGGCACAGATACGCAGTATTTT NA TRBV14 15 TRBJ2-3 NA
CASSSIRGPLEQYF TGTGCCAGCAGTTCAATAAGGGGCCCACTCGAGCAGTACTTC NA TRBV6-2/TRBV6-3 14 TRBJ2-7 NA
CASSSRGLNEQFF TGCGCCAGCAGCTCGCGTGGACTCAATGAGCAGTTCTTC NA TRBV5-1 13 TRBJ2-1 NA
CASSQSINYGYTF TGTGCCAGCAGCCAGAGTATAAACTATGGCTACACCTTC NA TRBV3-1/TRBV3-2 13 TRBJ1-2 NA
CASSEQGGKNTEAFF TGTGCCAGCAGCGAACAGGGAGGGAAGAACACTGAAGCTTTCTTT NA TRBV7-9 15 TRBJ1-1 NA
CASSLGVPYEQYF TGTGCCAGCAGCTTGGGAGTGCCCTACGAGCAGTACTTC NA TRBV5-4 13 TRBJ2-7 once
CASSQPARRGEQYF TGCGCCAGCAGCCAGCCGGCTAGAAGGGGCGAGCAGTACTTC NA TRBV4-1 14 TRBJ2-7 NA
CASSSRTEVNSPLHF TGTGCCAGCAGTTCCAGGACAGAAGTCAATTCACCCCTCCACTTT NA TRBV27 15 TRBJ1-6 NA
CASSLTSGGPYEQFF TGCGCCAGCAGCTTGACTAGCGGGGGGCCCTATGAGCAGTTCTTC TRBD2 TRBV5-1 15 TRBJ2-1 NA
CSVEAQGAWETQYF TGCAGCGTTGAAGCACAGGGGGCTTGGGAGACCCAGTACTTC TRBD1 TRBV29-1 14 TRBJ2-5 NA
CASSLGRNGGHTIYF TGTGCCAGCAGCTTGGGAAGGAACGGCGGGCACACCATATATTTT NA TRBV5-6 15 TRBJ1-3 NA
CAWSKTSPHTQYF TGTGCCTGGAGTAAGACTAGTCCGCATACGCAGTATTTT NA TRBV30 13 TRBJ2-3 NA
CASSPGQAFSYTF TGTGCCAGCAGCCCGGGACAGGCGTTCAGCTACACCTTC TRBD1 TRBV7-2 13 TRBJ1-2 many
CASSKVGLSGGADTQYF TGTGCCAGTAGTAAGGTGGGGCTGTCTGGTGGGGCAGATACGCAGTATTTT NA TRBV19 17 TRBJ2-3 NA
CAISELDRANGYTF TGTGCCATCAGTGAGTTGGACAGGGCGAATGGCTACACCTTC TRBD1 TRBV10-3 14 TRBJ1-2 NA
CASRISTGPLYGYTF TGTGCCAGTAGGATCTCGACAGGGCCTCTCTATGGCTACACCTTC TRBD1 TRBV19 15 TRBJ1-2 NA
CASSGGDFLETQYF TGTGCCAGCAGCGGAGGGGACTTCTTAGAGACCCAGTACTTC NA TRBV9 14 TRBJ2-5 NA
CASSLRNSPLHF TGTGCCAGCAGTCTCCGTAATTCACCCCTCCACTTT NA TRBV27 12 TRBJ1-6 NA
CASSLIAGNTDTQYF TGTGCCAGCTCACTAATAGCGGGGAACACAGATACGCAGTATTTT TRBD2 TRBV18 15 TRBJ2-3 NA
CASDRGRDNSPLHF TGTGCCAGTGACAGGGGGCGCGATAATTCACCCCTCCACTTT TRBD1 TRBV2 14 TRBJ1-6 NA
CASSLQRDRVFEQYF TGTGCCAGCAGCTTACAACGGGACAGGGTTTTTGAGCAGTACTTC TRBD1 TRBV7-2 15 TRBJ2-7 NA
CSVPSGVRDTEAFF TGCAGCGTTCCTTCTGGGGTCAGGGACACTGAAGCTTTCTTT NA TRBV29-1 14 TRBJ1-1 NA
CASSQVKTEAFF TGTGCCAGCAGCCAAGTTAAAACTGAAGCTTTCTTT NA TRBV3-1/TRBV3-2 12 TRBJ1-1 NA
CASRLAVSYNEQFF TGTGCCAGTAGACTAGCGGTCTCCTACAATGAGCAGTTCTTC TRBD2 TRBV19 14 TRBJ2-1 NA
CASRASGYNEQFF TGCGCCAGCAGGGCTAGCGGGTACAATGAGCAGTTCTTC TRBD2 TRBV5-1 13 TRBJ2-1 NA
CASSSAARVTDTQYF TGTGCCAGCAGCTCCGCTGCCCGGGTTACAGATACGCAGTATTTT NA TRBV7-9 15 TRBJ2-3 once
CASSPSWTSSYEQYF TGTGCCAGCAGTCCCTCGTGGACAAGCTCCTACGAGCAGTACTTC NA TRBV6-5 15 TRBJ2-7 NA
CASSTLPRGELFF TGTGCCAGTAGTACTTTACCGCGAGGGGAGCTGTTTTTT NA TRBV19 13 TRBJ2-2 NA
CASGGQRGEQFF TGTGCCAGCGGAGGTCAGCGAGGCGAGCAGTTCTTC NA TRBV2 12 TRBJ2-1 once
CASSLRENYEQYF TGTGCCAGCAGCTTGCGGGAGAACTACGAGCAGTACTTC NA TRBV5-8 13 TRBJ2-7 NA
CASRSGDPYGYTF TGTGCCAGCAGGTCAGGGGATCCCTATGGCTACACCTTC NA TRBV6-5 13 TRBJ1-2 NA
CASSNVASGSDTDTQYF TGTGCCAGTAGTAACGTGGCTAGCGGGAGTGACACAGATACGCAGTATTTT TRBD2 TRBV19 17 TRBJ2-3 once
CASSLDQGLYGYTF TGCGCCAGCAGCTTGGACCAGGGCCTCTATGGCTACACCTTC NA TRBV5-1 14 TRBJ1-2 once
CASTIDREYEQYF TGCGCCAGCACAATCGACAGGGAGTACGAGCAGTACTTC TRBD1 TRBV5-1 13 TRBJ2-7 NA
CASSGTAYTEAFF TGTGCCAGCAGCGGGACTGCTTACACTGAAGCTTTCTTT NA TRBV11-2 13 TRBJ1-1 NA
CASSPGTSGGYEQYF TGTGCCAGCAGCCCGGGGACTAGCGGGGGGTACGAGCAGTACTTC TRBD2 TRBV5-4 15 TRBJ2-7 NA
CASSEDSDQPQHF TGTGCCAGCAGCGAGGACAGTGATCAGCCCCAGCATTTT NA TRBV7-3 13 TRBJ1-5 few
CASSYSRAGGLNEQFF TGTGCCAGCAGTTACTCTAGAGCGGGGGGGCTCAATGAGCAGTTCTTC TRBD2 TRBV6-5 16 TRBJ2-1 NA
CATSDPPARGRGSNQPQHF TGTGCCACCAGTGATCCCCCCGCCAGGGGACGGGGTAGCAATCAGCCCCAGCATTTT NA TRBV24-1 19 TRBJ1-5 NA
CASSAGGTSGSSYNEQFF TGTGCCAGCAGCGCGGGGGGGACTAGCGGGAGCTCCTACAATGAGCAGTTCTTC TRBD2 TRBV9 18 TRBJ2-1 NA
CASSLLNTEAFF TGTGCCAGCAGTCTCTTGAACACTGAAGCTTTCTTT NA TRBV6-5 12 TRBJ1-1 NA
CASSGTGLPPYGYTF TGTGCCAGCAGTGGGACAGGGCTACCCCCCTATGGCTACACCTTC TRBD1 TRBV28 15 TRBJ1-2 NA
CASSLERVRGSPLHF TGTGCCAGCAGCTTAGAAAGGGTCAGGGGTTCACCCCTCCACTTT NA TRBV7-9 15 TRBJ1-6 NA
CASRTGGQETQYF TGTGCCAGTAGGACAGGGGGACAAGAGACCCAGTACTTC TRBD1 TRBV19 13 TRBJ2-5 NA
CASSDGTHYEQYF TGTGCCAGCAGCGATGGCACACACTACGAGCAGTACTTC NA TRBV7-9 13 TRBJ2-7 NA
CATSDSTGVSSYNEQFF TGTGCCACCAGTGATTCCACAGGGGTGAGCTCCTACAATGAGCAGTTCTTC TRBD1 TRBV24-1 17 TRBJ2-1 NA